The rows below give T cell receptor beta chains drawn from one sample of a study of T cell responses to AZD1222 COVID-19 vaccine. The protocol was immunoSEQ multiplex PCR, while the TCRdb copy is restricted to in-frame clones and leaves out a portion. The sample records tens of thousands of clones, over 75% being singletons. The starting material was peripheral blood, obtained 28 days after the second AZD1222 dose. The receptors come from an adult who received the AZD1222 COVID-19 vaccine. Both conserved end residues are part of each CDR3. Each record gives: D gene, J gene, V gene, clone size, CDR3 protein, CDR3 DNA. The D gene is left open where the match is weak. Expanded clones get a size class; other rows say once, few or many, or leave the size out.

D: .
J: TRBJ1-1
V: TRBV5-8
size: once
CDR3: CASSRTARAFF
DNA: TGTGCCAGCAGCAGGACAGCGCGAGCTTTCTTT

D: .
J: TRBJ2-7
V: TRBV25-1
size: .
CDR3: CASSPGQIRFF
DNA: TGTGCCAGCAGCCCAGGACAGATAAGGTTCTTC

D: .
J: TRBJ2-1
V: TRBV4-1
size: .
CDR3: CASNALDGSSYNEQFF
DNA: TGCGCCAGCAATGCCCTAGACGGGAGCTCCTACAATGAGCAGTTCTTC

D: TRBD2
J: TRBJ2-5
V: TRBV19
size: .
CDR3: CASTDSGGASETQYF
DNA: TGTGCCAGTACGGATAGCGGGGGGGCGTCAGAGACCCAGTACTTC

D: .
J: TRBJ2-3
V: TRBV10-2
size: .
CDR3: CASGGGGASTDTQYF
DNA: TGCGCCAGCGGGGGTGGCGGGGCTAGCACAGATACGCAGTATTTT

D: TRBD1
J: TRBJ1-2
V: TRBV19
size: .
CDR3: CASSSLPGTANYGYTF
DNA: TGTGCCAGTAGTTCCCTCCCCGGGACAGCTAACTATGGCTACACCTTC

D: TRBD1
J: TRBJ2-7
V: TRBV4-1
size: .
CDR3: CASSQDSRGRGEQYF
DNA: TGCGCCAGCAGCCAAGATTCCAGGGGGCGTGGGGAGCAGTACTTC

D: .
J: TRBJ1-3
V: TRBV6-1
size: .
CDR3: CASSVGNSLAGNTIYF
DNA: TGTGCCAGCAGTGTAGGGAATTCCTTGGCTGGAAACACCATATATTTT

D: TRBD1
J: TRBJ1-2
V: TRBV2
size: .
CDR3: CATRAGGNYGYTF
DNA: TGTGCCACGAGGGCAGGGGGGAATTATGGCTACACCTTC

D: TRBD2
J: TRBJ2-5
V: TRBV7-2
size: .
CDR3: CASSLGRAGGKETQYF
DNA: TGTGCCAGCAGCTTAGGACGAGCGGGGGGGAAAGAGACCCAGTACTTC

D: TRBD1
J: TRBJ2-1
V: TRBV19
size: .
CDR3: CASSMGQGTEQFF
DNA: TGTGCCAGTAGTATGGGACAGGGAACTGAGCAGTTCTTC

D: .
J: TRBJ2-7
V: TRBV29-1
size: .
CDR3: CSVEKDGNYEQYF
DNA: TGCAGCGTTGAGAAGGACGGCAACTACGAGCAGTACTTC

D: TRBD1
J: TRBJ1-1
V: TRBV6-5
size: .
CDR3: CASRYHSGTGNEAFF
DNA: TGTGCCAGCAGGTATCACTCCGGGACAGGGAACGAAGCTTTCTTT

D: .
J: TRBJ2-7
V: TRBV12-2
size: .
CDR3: CASRLARLGGLSYEQYF
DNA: TGTGCAAGTCGCTTAGCGCGATTGGGGGGTCTCTCCTACGAGCAGTACTTC

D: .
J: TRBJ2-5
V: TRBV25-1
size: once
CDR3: CASSESPHGGPHETQYF
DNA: TGTGCCAGCAGTGAATCGCCCCATGGGGGGCCTCACGAGACCCAGTACTTC

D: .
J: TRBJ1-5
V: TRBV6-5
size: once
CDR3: CASSYKGGGNQPQHF
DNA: TGTGCCAGCAGTTACAAGGGTGGCGGCAATCAGCCCCAGCATTTT

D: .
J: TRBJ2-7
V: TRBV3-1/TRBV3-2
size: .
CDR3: CASSRKLSYEQYF
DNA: TGTGCCAGCAGCCGGAAGCTATCCTACGAGCAGTACTTC

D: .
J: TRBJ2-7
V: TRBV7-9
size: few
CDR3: CASSSSGAYEQYF
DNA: TGTGCCAGCAGCTCCTCCGGGGCCTACGAGCAGTACTTC

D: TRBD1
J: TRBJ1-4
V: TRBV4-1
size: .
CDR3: CASSQTAGTVNEKLFF
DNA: TGCGCCAGCAGCCAGACCGCCGGGACAGTAAATGAAAAACTGTTTTTT

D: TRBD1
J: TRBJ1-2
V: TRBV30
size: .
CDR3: CAWNGQGFYGYTF
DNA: TGTGCCTGGAATGGACAGGGGTTCTATGGCTACACCTTC

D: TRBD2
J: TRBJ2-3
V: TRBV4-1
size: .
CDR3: CASSQDRRLAGWEAQYF
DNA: TGCGCCAGCAGCCAAGATCGTAGGCTAGCGGGGTGGGAGGCGCAGTATTTT

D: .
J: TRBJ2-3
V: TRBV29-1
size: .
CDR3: CSVGEPTDTQYF
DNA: TGCAGCGTGGGCGAACCCACAGATACGCAGTATTTT

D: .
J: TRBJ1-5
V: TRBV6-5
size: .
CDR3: CASSRQHNQPQHF
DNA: TGTGCCAGCAGTCGACAGCACAATCAGCCCCAGCATTTT

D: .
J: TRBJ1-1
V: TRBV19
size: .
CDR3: CASNSGREAFF
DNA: TGTGCCAGTAATAGCGGCAGGGAAGCTTTCTTT

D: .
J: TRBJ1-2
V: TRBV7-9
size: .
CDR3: CAGSTGPLGYTF
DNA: TGTGCCGGATCGACAGGACCGCTTGGCTACACCTTC

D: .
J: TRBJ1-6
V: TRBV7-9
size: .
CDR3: CASSLYQETGDNSPLHF
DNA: TGTGCCAGCAGCTTATATCAGGAGACAGGAGATAATTCACCCCTCCACTTT

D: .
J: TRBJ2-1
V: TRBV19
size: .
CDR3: CASRREGRSDNEQFF
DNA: TGTGCCAGTAGGCGTGAGGGCCGCTCCGACAATGAGCAGTTCTTC

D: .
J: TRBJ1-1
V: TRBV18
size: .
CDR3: CASSPGQNTEAFF
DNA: TGTGCCAGCTCGCCTGGACAGAACACTGAAGCTTTCTTT

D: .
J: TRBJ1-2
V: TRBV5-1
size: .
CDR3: CASSLGPAQGGYTF
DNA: TGCGCCAGCAGCTTAGGTCCGGCTCAGGGTGGCTACACCTTC

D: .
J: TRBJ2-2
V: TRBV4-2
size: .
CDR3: CASSQQSQVTGELFF
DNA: TGTGCCAGCAGCCAACAATCTCAGGTTACCGGGGAGCTGTTTTTT

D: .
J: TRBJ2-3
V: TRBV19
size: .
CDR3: CASSIATGTDTQYF
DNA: TGTGCCAGTAGTATAGCCACGGGGACAGATACGCAGTATTTT

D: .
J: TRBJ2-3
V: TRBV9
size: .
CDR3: CASSVGVGADTQYF
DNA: TGTGCCAGCAGCGTAGGGGTGGGGGCAGATACGCAGTATTTT

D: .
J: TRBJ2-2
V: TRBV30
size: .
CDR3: CAWRWPGELFF
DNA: TGTGCCTGGAGGTGGCCCGGGGAGCTGTTTTTT

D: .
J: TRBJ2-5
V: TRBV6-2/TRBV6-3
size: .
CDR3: CASSPSLRGGQYF
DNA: TGTGCCAGCAGCCCCTCCTTGAGAGGTGGCCAGTACTTC

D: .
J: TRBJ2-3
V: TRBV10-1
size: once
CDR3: CASSDLTESTDTQYF
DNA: TGCGCCAGCAGTGACCTGACAGAAAGCACAGATACGCAGTATTTT

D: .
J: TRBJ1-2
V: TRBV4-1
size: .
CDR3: CASSHPMRGSGYTF
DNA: TGCGCCAGCAGCCATCCTATGAGAGGTTCTGGCTACACCTTC

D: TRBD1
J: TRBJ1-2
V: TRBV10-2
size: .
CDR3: CASSVDRDRGYGYTF
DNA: TGCGCCAGCAGTGTCGATCGGGACAGGGGCTATGGCTACACCTTC

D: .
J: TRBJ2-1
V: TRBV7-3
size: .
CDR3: CASSSEGRPYNEQFF
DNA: TGTGCCAGCAGCTCCGAGGGGCGTCCATACAATGAGCAGTTCTTC

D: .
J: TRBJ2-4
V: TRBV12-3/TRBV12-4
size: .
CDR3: CASSLAGSIQYF
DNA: TGTGCCAGCAGTTTAGCGGGGAGCATTCAGTACTTC

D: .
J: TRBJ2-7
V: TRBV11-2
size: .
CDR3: CASSLLPGEPYEQYF
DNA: TGTGCCAGCAGCTTACTGCCAGGGGAGCCCTACGAGCAGTACTTC

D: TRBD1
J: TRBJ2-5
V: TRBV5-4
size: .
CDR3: CASSLITGEETQYF
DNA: TGTGCCAGCAGCTTGATCACAGGGGAAGAGACCCAGTACTTC

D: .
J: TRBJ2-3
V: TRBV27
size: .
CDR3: CASSPPALPTDTQYF
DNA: TGTGCCAGCAGTCCCCCGGCCCTCCCTACAGATACGCAGTATTTT

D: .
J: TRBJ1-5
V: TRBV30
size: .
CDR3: CAWSVGNQPQHF
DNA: TGTGCCTGGAGTGTAGGGAATCAGCCCCAGCATTTT

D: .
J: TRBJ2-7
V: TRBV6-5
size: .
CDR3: CASSPTGSTLYEQYF
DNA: TGTGCCAGCTCCCCCACAGGGAGTACCCTCTACGAGCAGTACTTC